The rows below give T cell receptor beta chains drawn from one sample of a study of shared clonotypes between healthy human individuals. Repertoires were generated with immunoSEQ multiplex PCR, while TCRdb's copy carries only in-frame clones and drops some. The repertoire has around 2,000,000 clones, under 95% of them found once; the top ten carry 1.5% to 2%. The specimen sequenced was naive CD8+ T cells from PBMCs. These receptors were obtained from a man between 18 and 29 years old in good health. Some clones in this sample may be carry-over from other donors' samples. Both conserved end residues are part of each CDR3. Each record gives: J gene, V gene, D gene, clone size, CDR3 protein, CDR3 DNA. The D gene is left open where the match is weak. Some rows mark clone size as missing; the rest say once, few, many or name a class of expanded clone.

>TRBJ2-1|TRBV9|-|-
CASSGSRGKGGYNEQFF
TGTGCCAGCAGCGGTTCCCGCGGAAAGGGGGGCTACAATGAGCAGTTCTTC
>TRBJ2-7|TRBV7-6|-|-
CASSSTPGTYEQYF
TGTGCCAGCAGCTCAACCCCCGGGACCTACGAGCAGTACTTC
>TRBJ1-2|TRBV6-5|-|once
CASSYRSGAYGYTF
TGTGCCAGCAGTTACCGGTCCGGCGCCTATGGCTACACCTTC
>TRBJ1-1|TRBV6-6|TRBD1|-
CASSFRTGRNTEAFF
TGTGCCAGCAGTTTTCGGACAGGCCGGAACACTGAAGCTTTCTTT
>TRBJ2-7|TRBV15|-|-
CATSTGEREQYF
TGTGCCACCAGCACTGGGGAACGCGAGCAGTACTTC
>TRBJ2-7|TRBV9|-|-
CASSPPGNSYEQYF
TGTGCCAGCAGCCCACCGGGCAACTCCTACGAGCAGTACTTC
>TRBJ2-7|TRBV28|TRBD1|-
CASSLLSDRGVAYEQYF
TGTGCCAGCAGTTTACTTTCGGACAGGGGCGTCGCCTACGAGCAGTACTTC
>TRBJ1-1|TRBV28|-|-
CASSFGTEAFF
TGTGCCAGCAGTTTTGGTACTGAAGCTTTCTTT
>TRBJ1-2|TRBV29-1|-|-
CSDVSIYGYTF
TGCAGCGACGTGTCCATTTATGGCTACACCTTC
>TRBJ2-7|TRBV27|TRBD1|-
CASSLLRDRGTYEQYF
TGTGCCAGCAGTCTCCTCCGGGACAGGGGCACCTACGAGCAGTACTTC
>TRBJ2-1|TRBV4-3|-|once
CASSQDGELDLDEQFF
TGCGCCAGCAGCCAAGATGGGGAGTTAGATCTGGATGAGCAGTTCTTC
>TRBJ2-5|TRBV11-2|TRBD2|-
CASSLVAGFSETQYF
TGTGCCAGCAGCTTAGTAGCGGGATTTTCAGAGACCCAGTACTTC
>TRBJ2-1|TRBV15|-|-
CATSRVRVYNEQFF
TGTGCCACCAGCAGAGTCCGGGTCTACAATGAGCAGTTCTTC
>TRBJ1-2|TRBV7-2|-|once
CASSKLYGYTF
TGTGCCAGCAGCAAACTCTATGGCTACACCTTC
>TRBJ1-5|TRBV30|-|-
CACSSEAVSNQPQHF
TGTGCCTGTTCCTCCGAGGCGGTGAGCAATCAGCCCCAGCATTTT
>TRBJ1-1|TRBV27|TRBD1|few
CASSPQGANTEAFF
TGTGCCAGCAGTCCCCAGGGGGCGAACACTGAAGCTTTCTTT
>TRBJ2-7|TRBV27|TRBD1|-
CASSMLLGTGANEQYF
TGTGCCAGCAGCATGTTGCTGGGGACAGGGGCTAACGAGCAGTACTTC
>TRBJ2-1|TRBV27|-|-
CASSIRGNEQFF
TGTGCCAGCTCTATCCGGGGCAATGAGCAGTTCTTC
>TRBJ2-7|TRBV5-8|TRBD2|-
CASSLWGTSGTYEQYF
TGTGCCAGCAGCTTGTGGGGGACTAGCGGGACCTACGAGCAGTACTTC
>TRBJ2-5|TRBV28|-|-
CASSPLGGLETQYF
TGTGCCAGCAGTCCCCTCGGGGGTCTGGAGACCCAGTACTTC